The 2 T cell receptor beta chains given below trace back to one sample, sequenced in a study of T-cell memory formation after mild COVID-19. Each CDR3 protein gets one entry after TCRdb re-called the 5' RACE reads with MiXCR. This table holds approximately 400,000 distinct CDR3 sequences, over 15% found once. Sequencing was carried out using PBMCs or a T cell subset sorted from them (not recorded which). The receptors were gathered from a man between 18 and 29 years old who had mild COVID-19 (a few samples of this study predate the infection). Cell type and time point are not known.

This rearrangement joins TRBV9 to TRBJ2-1, with 13 bases that match TRBD2. The CDR3 is 15 amino acids. Germline trimming cut 3 bases from V and 6 bases from J; bases unmatched to any gene: 3. The germline CDR1 and CDR2 sequences are SGDLS and YYNGEE. CDR3 residues: CASSAGLAGTNEQFF. The DNA of the CDR3 is TGTGCCAGCAGCGCGGGACTAGCGGGGACCAATGAGCAGTTCTTC.

The CDR3 loop reads CASSLGIAGLGEQYF. The CDR3 DNA reads TGCGCCAGCAGCTTGGGGATAGCGGGGTTGGGCGAGCAGTACTTC. V and J are TRBV5-1 and TRBJ2-7, with TRBD2 matching over 8 bases. Per the germline V gene, CDR1 is SGHRS and CDR2 is YFSETQ. There are 15 residues in the CDR3. The trim removed 0 bases at V and 6 bases at J, leaving 8 bases unmatched.